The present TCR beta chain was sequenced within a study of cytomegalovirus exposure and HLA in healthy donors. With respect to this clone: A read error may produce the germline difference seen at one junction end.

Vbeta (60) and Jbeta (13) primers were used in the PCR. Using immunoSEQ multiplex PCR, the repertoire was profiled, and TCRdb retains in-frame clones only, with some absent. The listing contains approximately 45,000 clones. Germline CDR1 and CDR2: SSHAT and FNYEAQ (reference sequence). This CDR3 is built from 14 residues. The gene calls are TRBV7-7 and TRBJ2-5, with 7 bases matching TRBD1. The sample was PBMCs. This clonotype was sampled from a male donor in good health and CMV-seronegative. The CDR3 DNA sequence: TGTGCTAGCAGCTTCCGGACAGGTCCTGAGACCCAGTACTTC. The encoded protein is CASSFRTGPETQYF.